This T cell receptor (beta chain) was observed in a study of cytomegalovirus exposure and HLA in healthy donors. Study-wide results and limits: It was reported that the classifier diagnosed cytomegalovirus status with high specificity and sensitivity in both the original and validation cohorts. Information on immune exposure was restricted to one variable (CMV serostatus). The listing of roughly 160 TCR beta chains classed them as cytomegalovirus-associated. What was likely a sequencing artifact was a cluster of highly shared sequence variants.

Points on this clone: What it recognizes is unknown.

In the PCR, 60 Vbeta and 13 Jbeta primers were used. Method: immunoSEQ multiplex PCR; TCRdb's copy keeps in-frame clones and lacks some. Of 150,000 to 200,000 clones in the sample, less than 90% were seen once. Trimming took 3 bases from V and 5 from J; bases not matched to a gene: 4. The CDR3 contains 14 residues. Germline V lookup: CDR1 LNHDA, CDR2 SQIVND (reference sequence). The V gene is TRBV19, the J gene TRBJ1-5, with 7 bases identical to TRBD1. Sequences were obtained from PBMCs. This sequence originates from a girl aged 5 to 17 in good health and CMV-seropositive. The CDR3 here is CASSIGTVHQPQHF. In DNA, the CDR3 is TGTGCCAGTAGTATTGGGACAGTACATCAGCCCCAGCATTTT.